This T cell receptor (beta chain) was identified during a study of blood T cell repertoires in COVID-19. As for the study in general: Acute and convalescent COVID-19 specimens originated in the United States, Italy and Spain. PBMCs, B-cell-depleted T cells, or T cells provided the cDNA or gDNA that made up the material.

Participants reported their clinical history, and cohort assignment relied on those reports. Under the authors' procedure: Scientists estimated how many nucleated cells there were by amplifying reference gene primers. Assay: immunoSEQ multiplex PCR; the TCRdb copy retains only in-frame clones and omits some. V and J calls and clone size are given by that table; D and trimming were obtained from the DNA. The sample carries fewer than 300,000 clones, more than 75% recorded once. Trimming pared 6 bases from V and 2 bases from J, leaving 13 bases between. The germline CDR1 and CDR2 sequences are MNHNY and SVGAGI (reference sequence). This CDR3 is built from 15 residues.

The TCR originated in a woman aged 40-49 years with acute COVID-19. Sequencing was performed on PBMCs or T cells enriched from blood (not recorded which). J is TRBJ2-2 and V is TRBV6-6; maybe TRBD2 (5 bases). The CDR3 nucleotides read TGTGCCAGCAGCCCGCGGACTCGTAACACCGGGGAGCTGTTTTTT. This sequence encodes CASSPRTRNTGELFF.